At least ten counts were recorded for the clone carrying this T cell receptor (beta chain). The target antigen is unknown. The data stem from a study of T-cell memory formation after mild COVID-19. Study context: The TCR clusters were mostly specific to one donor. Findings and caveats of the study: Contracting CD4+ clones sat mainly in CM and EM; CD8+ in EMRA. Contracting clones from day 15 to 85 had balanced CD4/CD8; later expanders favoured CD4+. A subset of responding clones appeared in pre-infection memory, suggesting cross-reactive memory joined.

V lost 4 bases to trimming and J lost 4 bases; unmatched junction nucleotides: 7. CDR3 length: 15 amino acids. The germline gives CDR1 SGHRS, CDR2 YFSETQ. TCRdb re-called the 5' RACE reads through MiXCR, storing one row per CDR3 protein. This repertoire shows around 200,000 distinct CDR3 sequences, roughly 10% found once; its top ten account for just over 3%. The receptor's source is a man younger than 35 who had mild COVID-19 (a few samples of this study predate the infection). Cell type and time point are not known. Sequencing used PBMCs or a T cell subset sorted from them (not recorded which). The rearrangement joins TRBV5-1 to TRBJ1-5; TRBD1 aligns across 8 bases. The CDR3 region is CASSPGTGANQPQHF. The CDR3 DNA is TGCGCCAGCAGCCCCGGGACAGGAGCTAATCAGCCCCAGCATTTT.